This passage covers 29 T cell receptor beta chains from one sample sequenced in a study of T cell responses to AZD1222 COVID-19 vaccine. This table comes from immunoSEQ multiplex PCR, and its TCRdb copy is limited to in-frame clones, with some not included. The profile shows over 130,000 clones, roughly 92% of them singletons. Material: peripheral blood, obtained on day 0 of AZD1222 vaccination. The origin of the receptors is an adult in good health.

The rearrangement links TRBV6-5 to TRBJ1-5, with 8 nucleotides matching TRBD1. Germline values: CDR1 MNHEY, CDR2 SVGAGI. V gave up 10 bases and J gave up 2 bases; unmatched junction bases: 7. This CDR3 spans 14 amino acids. For the CDR3, the DNA is TGTGCCATGGGGACAGGCGGTGGCAATCAGCCCCAGCATTTT. This codes for CAMGTGGGNQPQHF.

The CDR3 nucleotides read TGCGCCAGCAGCTTGGATAGGAATTCACCCCTCCACTTT. Translation gives CASSLDRNSPLHF. The chain is built from TRBV5-1 and TRBJ1-6, with unresolved D. The CDR3 is made up of 13 amino acids. Trimming left V 0 bases short and J 7 bases short, with 5 bases between. Germline V gene sequence: CDR1 SGHRS, CDR2 YFSETQ.

This chain links TRBV19 with TRBJ1-1; tentatively, D is TRBD1 (5 bases). The V end lost 7 bases, the J end lost 1 base, and 13 bases lay between the germline ends. The CDR3 extends over 14 amino acids. Per germline, CDR1 LNHDA and CDR2 SQIVND (reference sequence). The CDR3 nucleotides are TGTGCCAGTAAACATTTGGGGGGGAACACTGAAGCTTTCTTT. This encodes CASKHLGGNTEAFF.

The V gene is TRBV21-1, the J gene TRBJ1-3. TRBV21-1 is a documented pseudogene. The CDR3 spans 20 residues. The CDR3 bases are TGTGCCAGCAGCAAAGAGGGGAAAGAGAGGGATTGCAGGGCTGGAAACACCATATATTTT. Protein product: CASSKEGKERDCRAGNTIYF.

The V gene is TRBV4-1, the J gene TRBJ2-1; D gene uncertain. V dropped 4 bases and J dropped 4 bases, with 2 bases sitting between them. This CDR3 comprises 11 residues. Germline values: CDR1 MGHRA, CDR2 YSYEKL. CDR3 protein: CASSLYNEQFF. CDR3 in DNA: TGCGCCAGCAGCCTTTACAATGAGCAGTTCTTC.

This chain joins TRBV2 and TRBJ2-6; D assignment may be TRBD1 or TRBD2 (5 bases each). With 1 base removed from V and 2 bases from J, the gap between germline ends came to 9 bases. Germline CDR1 SNHLY, CDR2 FYNNEI. This CDR3 contains 16 residues. Here the CDR3 DNA reads TGTGCCAGCAGTGAAGAGGGGACCGCTGGGGCCAACGTCCTGACTTTC. Its protein is CASSEEGTAGANVLTF.

CDR3 DNA sequence: TGTGCCAGCACCCCACTAACAAGTTCACCCCTCCACTTT. Translation: CASTPLTSSPLHF. V and J are TRBV2 and TRBJ1-6; D unclear. Germline loops: CDR1 SNHLY, CDR2 FYNNEI. The CDR3 is made up of 13 amino acids. Trimming shortened V by 7 bases and J by 9 bases, and 13 bases separated the two germline ends.

The rearrangement joins TRBV29-1 to TRBJ2-3, with 7 bases matching TRBD1. The CDR3 spans 15 residues. Trimming removed 2 bases from V and 0 bases from J; junction bases left unmatched: 5. In germline, CDR1 is SQVTM, CDR2 ANQGSEA. In DNA, the CDR3 is TGCAGCGTTGAACCGGGGACAGCGAGCACAGATACGCAGTATTTT. Amino acids: CSVEPGTASTDTQYF.

The V and J genes are TRBV7-2 and TRBJ2-5, with 7 bases aligning to TRBD2. CDR3 length: 17 amino acids. Per the germline V gene, CDR1 is SGHTA and CDR2 is FQGNSA. Unmatched junction bases numbered 11, after V lost 0 bases and J lost 4 bases. DNA of the CDR3: TGTGCCAGCAGCTTAGCGGGTTGGGGGGGAGAGACAGAGACCCAGTACTTC. Its translation: CASSLAGWGGETETQYF.

The V and J genes are TRBV28 and TRBJ2-7; 11 nucleotides line up with TRBD2. The CDR3 length is 17 residues. The J segment lost 7 bases and the V segment lost 1 base, leaving 12 bases of the junction unmatched. Germline V CDR1 and CDR2: MDHEN, SYDVKM. The CDR3, as DNA: TGTGCCAGCAGTTTATATTCAGGACTAGCGGGTTTGGGAGAGCAGTACTTC. This translates into CASSLYSGLAGLGEQYF.

CDR3 protein: CSVEGPRGGHSYEQYF. CDR3 coding DNA: TGCAGCGTTGAAGGCCCTCGAGGGGGTCACTCCTACGAGCAGTACTTC. The chain couples TRBV29-1 to TRBJ2-7; D possibly corresponds to TRBD1 (6 bases). CDR3 size: 16 residues. V lost 1 base, J lost 0 bases, and 16 bases lay in between. Per the germline V gene, CDR1 is SQVTM and CDR2 is ANQGSEA.

V and J are TRBV18 and TRBJ2-1, with TRBD2 as a possible D gene (5 bases). CDR1 KGHSH and CDR2 LQKENI come from the germline V gene. The CDR3 spans 13 residues. Trimming stripped 6 bases from V and 6 bases from J, with 12 bases between. The CDR3 here is CASSKPGSNEQFF. The CDR3 nucleotides read TGTGCCAGCTCTAAACCGGGGTCCAATGAGCAGTTCTTC. The whole variable domain, filled in from reference TRBV18 and TRBJ2-1, reads NAGVMQNPRHLVRRRGQEARLRCSPMKGHSHVYWYRQLPEEGLKFMVYLQKENIIDESGMPKERFSAEFPKEGPSILRIQQVVRGDSAAYFCASSKPGSNEQFFGPGTRLTVL.

This clone was observed a single time. The genes are TRBV19 and TRBJ2-1, with TRBD2 identical over 11 bases. CDR1 is LNHDA, CDR2 SQIVND, per germline (reference sequence). Unmatched junction bases numbered 9, after V lost 5 bases and J lost 6 bases. The CDR3 runs to 16 residues. The CDR3: CASSSSGRWGVNEQFF. The DNA for the CDR3 is TGTGCCAGTAGTTCTAGCGGGAGGTGGGGTGTCAATGAGCAGTTCTTC.

V and J are TRBV10-2 and TRBJ1-4; 7 nucleotides agree with TRBD1. The CDR3 runs to 14 residues. Germline assignment: CDR1 WSHSY and CDR2 SAAADI. Trimming cost V 6 bases and J 0 bases; bases outside gene matches: 1. The DNA for the CDR3 is TGCGCCAGCAGAACAGGGGCAACTAATGAAAAACTGTTTTTT. Its translation is CASRTGATNEKLFF.

The rearrangement uses TRBV27 and TRBJ1-4; D call uncertain. V was clipped by 4 bases and J by 4 bases, with 10 bases between them. Looked up from germline, CDR1 is MNHEY and CDR2 is SMNVEV (reference sequence). The CDR3 sequence is 14 residues long. The CDR3 sequence is CASSSQGLNEKLFF. CDR3 nucleotide sequence: TGTGCCAGCAGTTCACAAGGGCTTAATGAAAAACTGTTTTTT.

The gene calls are TRBV4-1 and TRBJ1-2; maybe TRBD1 (6 bases). Germline assignment: CDR1 MGHRA and CDR2 YSYEKL. The CDR3 has 15 residues. V was shortened by 3 bases and J by 4 bases, with 15 bases between the two germline ends. CDR3 sequence (DNA): TGCGCCAGCAGCCAGGGGGCGGGGAGGGGCTATGGCTACACCTTC. Its protein is CASSQGAGRGYGYTF.

The chain employs TRBV6-4 and TRBJ1-5, with D uncertain. This CDR3 is built from 14 residues. The germline V gene encodes CDR1 MRHNA and CDR2 SNTAGT. Between the trimmed V and J ends, which lost 5 bases and 0 bases, there was a span of 8 bases. The CDR3 DNA follows: TGTGCCAGCAGTCCCCAATTTAGCAATCAGCCCCAGCATTTT. Residues: CASSPQFSNQPQHF.

DNA for the CDR3: TGTGCCAGCAGTGTAAATATCGCCTCTGGAAACACCATATATTTT. Translation: CASSVNIASGNTIYF. This chain joins TRBV27 and TRBJ1-3; D gene ambiguous. Germline loops: CDR1 MNHEY, CDR2 SMNVEV (reference sequence). CDR3 size: 15 residues. Between the trimmed V and J ends, which lost 5 bases and 0 bases, there was a span of 11 bases.

The CDR3 bases are TGTGCCAGCTCAGCCTTACCGGGACAGGGGGACTATGGCTACACCTTC. Amino acid sequence: CASSALPGQGDYGYTF. This chain links TRBV18 with TRBJ1-2; 11 nucleotides align to TRBD1. Germline V lookup: CDR1 KGHSH, CDR2 LQKENI. Germline trimming cut 5 bases from V and 3 bases from J; bases unmatched to any gene: 8. The CDR3 has 16 amino acids. The whole variable domain, filled in from reference TRBV18 and TRBJ1-2, reads NAGVMQNPRHLVRRRGQEARLRCSPMKGHSHVYWYRQLPEEGLKFMVYLQKENIIDESGMPKERFSAEFPKEGPSILRIQQVVRGDSAAYFCASSALPGQGDYGYTFGSGTRLTVV.

In regard to this clone: The sample holds other DNA sequences that translate to the same CDR3. The chain couples TRBV5-1 to TRBJ1-2; D ambiguous. Germline CDR1 and CDR2: SGHRS and YFSETQ. Trimming took 1 base from V and 3 from J, leaving 7 bases between them. The CDR3 contains 13 residues. The CDR3 spells CASSLTGDYGYTF. As DNA, the CDR3 is TGCGCCAGCAGCTTGACCGGGGACTATGGCTACACCTTC.

This chain connects TRBV10-3 to TRBJ1-4, with a possible D match to TRBD1 (6 bases). V dropped 3 bases and J dropped 8 bases, with 10 bases sitting between them. This CDR3 has 13 amino acids. Germline V gives CDR1 ENHRY, CDR2 SYGVKD. DNA of the CDR3: TGTGCCATCAGTGATACAGGGAGCGAAAAACTGTTTTTT. This gives the protein CAISDTGSEKLFF.

The chain combines TRBV2 with TRBJ1-5; D may be TRBD1 (5 bases). This CDR3 has 14 amino acids. Germline V gene lookup returns CDR1 SNHLY and CDR2 FYNNEI. Trimming removed 7 bases at V and 5 bases at J, with 15 bases between. DNA of the CDR3: TGTGCCAGCACGCAGGGAGGATGGGATCAGCCCCAGCATTTT. As protein: CASTQGGWDQPQHF. Together with reference TRBV2 and TRBJ1-5, the CDR3 gives the full variable domain: EPEVTQTPSHQVTQMGQEVILRCVPISNHLYFYWYRQILGQKVEFLVSFYNNEISEKSEIFDDQFSVERPDGSNFTLKIRSTKLEDSAMYFCASTQGGWDQPQHFGDGTRLSIL.

The rearrangement joins TRBV2 to TRBJ2-1, with TRBD2 as a possible D gene (5 bases). The CDR3 totals 16 residues. CDR1 and CDR2 (germline): SNHLY, FYNNEI. V was pared by 2 bases and J by 0 bases, with 11 bases between. CDR3 loop: CASSESGFDSYNEQFF. The CDR3 DNA reads as TGTGCCAGCAGTGAATCGGGGTTTGACTCCTACAATGAGCAGTTCTTC.

The J gene is TRBJ2-2, the V gene TRBV27; TRBD2 aligns across 7 bases. Germline V gene sequence: CDR1 MNHEY, CDR2 SMNVEV (reference sequence). This CDR3 region has 17 residues. Trimming took 3 bases from V and 3 from J; bases not matched to a gene: 10. As DNA, the CDR3 is TGTGCCAGCAGTTTTTCGCCCTCGGGGGGTTACACCGGGGAGCTGTTTTTT. Protein: CASSFSPSGGYTGELFF.

This CDR3 reads CASSREGYGYTF. In DNA form, the CDR3 reads TGTGCCAGCAGCCGAGAAGGGTATGGCTACACCTTC. This chain links TRBV7-2 with TRBJ1-2; D call uncertain. Germline lookup yields CDR1 SGHTA and CDR2 FQGNSA. The CDR3 extends over 12 amino acids. The V and J ends lost 5 bases and 5 bases respectively, with 9 bases between them.

In its sample, this clone was seen once. The rearrangement uses TRBV7-2 and TRBJ2-3; 7 bases are a match to TRBD1. The CDR3 loop spans 15 amino acids. V was pared by 4 bases and J by 2 bases, with 6 bases of the junction left unmatched. The germline V gene has CDR1 SGHTA and CDR2 FQGNSA. CDR3 protein: CASSSGGVLTDTQYF. The CDR3 DNA is TGTGCCAGCAGCTCAGGGGGTGTCCTCACAGATACGCAGTATTTT.

The chain is built from TRBV19 and TRBJ2-2; the D gene could be TRBD1 or TRBD2 (7 bases each). Per the germline V gene, CDR1 is LNHDA and CDR2 is SQIVND (reference sequence). The V gene lost 8 bases and the J gene lost 7 bases, with 20 bases spanning the gap. The CDR3 consists of 15 residues. The CDR3 sequence: CASRFSGGAGGELFF. CDR3 in DNA: TGTGCCAGTCGCTTCTCAGGGGGGGCCGGCGGGGAGCTGTTTTTT.

This clone occurred once. The chain is built from TRBV28 and TRBJ2-7, with D perhaps matching TRBD1 (6 bases). The V and J ends lost 5 bases and 0 bases respectively, with 14 bases between them. Germline V gene sequence: CDR1 MDHEN, CDR2 SYDVKM. This CDR3 region has 15 residues. CDR3 bases: TGTGCCAGCAGTCCCCACAGGGTCGACTCCTACGAGCAGTACTTC. It codes for CASSPHRVDSYEQYF. The full variable domain, rest sourced from reference TRBV28 and TRBJ2-7, is DVKVTQSSRYLVKRTGEKVFLECVQDMDHENMFWYRQDPGLGLRLIYFSYDVKMKEKGDIPEGYSVSREKKERFSLILESASTNQTSMYLCASSPHRVDSYEQYFGPGTRLTVT.

The gene calls are TRBV28 and TRBJ2-1; no reliable D call. This CDR3 comprises 14 residues. Trimming took 2 bases from V and 5 from J, leaving 10 bases between them. Germline V gives CDR1 MDHEN, CDR2 SYDVKM. As DNA, the CDR3 is TGTGCCAGCAGTTTAATCGGCAGCAACAATGAGCAGTTCTTC. Protein sequence: CASSLIGSNNEQFF. Full variable domain (outside the CDR3, taken from reference TRBV28 and TRBJ2-1): DVKVTQSSRYLVKRTGEKVFLECVQDMDHENMFWYRQDPGLGLRLIYFSYDVKMKEKGDIPEGYSVSREKKERFSLILESASTNQTSMYLCASSLIGSNNEQFFGPGTRLTVL.